This TCR beta chain was sequenced in a study of vaccination and CD4 T cells after COVID-19 (dated by TCRdb to the early 2020s). For context, the study as a whole: Convalescent patients had a positive SARS-CoV-2 result on nasal swab PCR, and of these patients, several had mild disease and one had severe disease. Six males and four females were included in the convalescent cohort, with two Hispanic individuals, seven Caucasians, two Asians and one multiracial person represented. Two doses of either the Pfizer-BioNTech BNT162b2 vaccine (n=8) or the Moderna mRNA-1273 vaccine (n=2) were administered to participants. Post-COVID blood samples from convalescent patients were collected a median of about 100 days after diagnosis, with a range of roughly 35 to 180 days. Post-vaccine blood samples were taken a median of around 68 days after the second vaccine dose, with a range of 14 to 241 days. The cultures were stimulated with overlapping spike peptide pools from SARS-CoV-2 and from the common cold coronaviruses HCoV-NL63, HCoV-OC43 and HCoV-229E. Control cultures used a CEFX viral epitope pool as positive control, an HIV-1 Nef peptide pool as negative control, or no peptide. In around 10 COVID-19 convalescent patients and a handful of infection-naive healthy vaccine recipients, researchers compared the spike-specific CD4+ TCR repertoire from before mRNA vaccination with the repertoire from after. The research as a whole found: The median number of SARS-CoV-2-reactive clonotypes rose from fewer than 25 after infection to 38 after vaccination, but the change was not significant. The number of convalescent patients in the study was relatively small, and the study did not examine early timepoints following natural infection. Among convalescent patients, a median about 87% of the SARS-CoV-2-reactive clones seen after vaccination appeared only after vaccination, which suggests priming specific to the vaccine. Of the vaccine-specific clones in convalescent patients, 304 of 307, or nearly all, reacted only to SARS-CoV-2 spike and did not cross-react with common cold coronaviruses.

This specimen's treatment or condition label, interpreted: roughly 11-day PBMC culture with coronavirus spike peptide pools or control peptides (ViraFEST assay). The study used the ViraFEST assay, which expanded antigen-specific T cells with peptide pools and then identified expanded clonotypes by TCR sequencing. The convalescent patients' positive SARS-CoV-2 PCR tests were from March to December 2020, which was before the Alpha, Beta and Delta variants emerged in the United States. About 2 million PBMCs per well were cultured in IMDM with approximately 5% human AB serum and roughly 9.3 IU/ml IL-2, plus 10 ug/ml peptide pools. On days 3 and 7, half of the culture medium was replaced with fresh IL-2-containing medium. CD4+ T cells were isolated after roughly eleven days of culture through negative selection using the EasySep CD4+ T cell isolation kit. Ficoll-Paque Plus gradient centrifugation was used to isolate PBMCs from whole blood, and the isolated PBMCs were then either used fresh or cryopreserved at -140C. In general, triplicate wells were set up for every culture condition.

Libraries were prepared through PCR. At the Johns Hopkins FTIC core, DNA from the cultured CD4+ T cells underwent TCR sequencing with the Oncomine TCR Beta short-read assay. The QIAamp micro DNA kit was used to extract genomic DNA from the cultured CD4+ T cells. Oncomine TCR Beta libraries from cultured CD4+ T cells were pooled with unique dual indexes and sequenced on an Illumina iSeq 100. The original pipeline was this. Non-productive sequences were removed, and CDR3s not starting with C, not ending with F or W, or shorter than 7 amino acids were discarded. The MANAFEST web application identified antigen-specific clonotypes by comparing peptide-stimulated wells against reference wells and other culture wells. An FDR below 0.05, an odds ratio above 5, and a productive frequency above 0.1% in at least two of three replicate wells were required for clones to be considered positive. Clonotypes that were significantly expanded in both SARS-CoV-2 spike wells and at least one common cold coronavirus spike condition were defined as cross-reactive. CDR3 homology was assessed with Levenshtein distances (stringdist) and unrooted phylogenetic trees (ape) in R version 3.6.1. TCRdb took the public reads, trimmed them with fastp at Q25, ran MiXCR for clone calling and kept in-frame beta chains. Each CDR3 protein appears once, grouped with its most common genes and DNA. It is TCRdb's table, rather than the study itself, that gives the V and J calls and clone size. This sample gives about 14,000 distinct CDR3 sequences in total; approximately 42% of them show up just once. 9.2% of the sample rests with the top ten.

The V and J ends are trimmed by 3 bases and 5 bases, leaving 19 bases between them. The CDR3 sequence holds 16 residues, the cysteine and phenylalanine included. The retained sequence is limited to the CDR3, 48 bases, with the frame set at the first base. Based on the germline V gene, the CDR1 and CDR2 sequences are SGHTA and FQGNSA. With regard to this clonotype: Its recognized antigen is unknown. Base qualities are not recorded, but no much larger clone differs from it by a single base.

This TCR came from a human donor who had recovered from COVID-19. This material consisted of CD4+ T cells from blood, cultured in vitro, taken after SARS-CoV-2 vaccination. Recombination joined TRBV7-2 with TRBJ2-5, and the D gene may be TRBD2, 7 bases matching. The CDR3 here reads CASSFGGRGGTETQYF. The DNA is TGTGCCAGCAGCTTCGGGGGGCGCGGTGGTACGGAGACCCAGTACTTC.